Listed below are T cell receptor beta chains from one sample, sequenced in a study of blood T cells in healthy people across ages. TCRdb fed the 5' RACE reads into MiXCR, producing one record per CDR3 protein. Of hundreds of thousands of distinct CDR3 sequences detected, approximately 50% appear once; the ten largest clones hold about a third. The sample was blood. All receptors derive from an older woman in good health. The CDR3 runs from the conserved cysteine through the conserved F or W. Clone sizes are given selectively: once, few, many, or a class where the clone is expanded.

v_call: TRBV11-2; clone_size: NA; j_call: TRBJ1-1; cdr3_aa: CASSLGAGVGSTEAFF
v_call: TRBV20-1; clone_size: NA; j_call: TRBJ2-1; cdr3_aa: CSALGVGTSSYNEQFF
v_call: TRBV20-1; clone_size: many; j_call: TRBJ2-5; cdr3_aa: CSAVRMGQGSQETQYF
v_call: TRBV5-1; clone_size: few; j_call: TRBJ2-7; cdr3_aa: CASSISGGDPKQYF
v_call: TRBV27; clone_size: NA; j_call: TRBJ2-3; cdr3_aa: CASPIGSPTSTDTQYF
v_call: TRBV18; clone_size: NA; j_call: TRBJ1-2; cdr3_aa: CASSPPARTDYTF
v_call: TRBV27; clone_size: NA; j_call: TRBJ1-2; cdr3_aa: CASRAGWGRGGYTF
v_call: TRBV7-2; clone_size: NA; j_call: TRBJ2-5; cdr3_aa: CASSKPTGGYQETQYF
v_call: TRBV3-1; clone_size: few; j_call: TRBJ1-2; cdr3_aa: CASSQVKKGYTF
v_call: TRBV5-1; clone_size: few; j_call: TRBJ2-7; cdr3_aa: CASSSTSGSLKGRSQYF
v_call: TRBV6-1; clone_size: NA; j_call: TRBJ2-7; cdr3_aa: CASSEAKSPYEQYF
v_call: TRBV28; clone_size: NA; j_call: TRBJ1-6; cdr3_aa: CASSLLAGGDNSPLHF
v_call: TRBV4-3; clone_size: few; j_call: TRBJ2-3; cdr3_aa: CASSWESGGSTDTQYF
v_call: TRBV15; clone_size: NA; j_call: TRBJ2-1; cdr3_aa: CATSRGMASGRKNDEQFF
v_call: TRBV15; clone_size: NA; j_call: TRBJ2-5; cdr3_aa: CATSRDLEETQYF
v_call: TRBV20-1; clone_size: NA; j_call: NA; cdr3_aa: CSARSGPREQYF
v_call: TRBV20-1; clone_size: NA; j_call: TRBJ2-6; cdr3_aa: CSAPAASSGANVLTF
v_call: TRBV7-9; clone_size: NA; j_call: TRBJ1-5; cdr3_aa: CASSSQGSLSNQPQHF
v_call: TRBV3-1; clone_size: few; j_call: TRBJ1-2; cdr3_aa: CASSQDSRDYTF
v_call: TRBV20-1; clone_size: medium-sized; j_call: TRBJ2-1; cdr3_aa: CSASWREGTANEQFF
v_call: TRBV20-1; clone_size: few; j_call: TRBJ2-7; cdr3_aa: CSARTPPHEQYF
v_call: TRBV5-6; clone_size: NA; j_call: TRBJ1-4; cdr3_aa: CASSPDRGATNEKLFF
v_call: TRBV3-1; clone_size: NA; j_call: TRBJ2-7; cdr3_aa: CASSQITSGLSSYEQYF
v_call: TRBV20-1; clone_size: few; j_call: TRBJ2-3; cdr3_aa: CSAPPTGGSTDTQYF
v_call: TRBV12-3/TRBV12-4; clone_size: NA; j_call: TRBJ2-3; cdr3_aa: CASSPGYTQYF
v_call: TRBV7-8; clone_size: many; j_call: TRBJ2-7; cdr3_aa: CASSLTASFYEQYF
v_call: TRBV29-1; clone_size: NA; j_call: TRBJ2-1; cdr3_aa: CSVVRRASGGNEQFF
v_call: TRBV4-1; clone_size: NA; j_call: TRBJ1-1; cdr3_aa: CASSHRTPDRANTEAFF
v_call: TRBV3-1; clone_size: few; j_call: TRBJ2-5; cdr3_aa: CASIGGQETQYF
v_call: TRBV29-1; clone_size: NA; j_call: TRBJ2-3; cdr3_aa: CSVPRTSGRATDTQYF
v_call: TRBV7-2; clone_size: NA; j_call: TRBJ2-5; cdr3_aa: CASSLKGGLKTQYF
v_call: TRBV7-2; clone_size: few; j_call: TRBJ2-5; cdr3_aa: CASSFVIRGRETQYF
v_call: TRBV2; clone_size: few; j_call: NA; cdr3_aa: CASSEASSEQYF
v_call: TRBV20-1; clone_size: many; j_call: TRBJ2-3; cdr3_aa: CSARRSPQDTQYF
v_call: TRBV7-6; clone_size: NA; j_call: TRBJ2-5; cdr3_aa: CASSLVRATKGKETQYF
v_call: TRBV6-5; clone_size: NA; j_call: TRBJ2-7; cdr3_aa: CASSYRGGSVYYEQYF
v_call: TRBV7-3; clone_size: NA; j_call: TRBJ2-3; cdr3_aa: CASSTIAGERADTQYF
v_call: TRBV12-3/TRBV12-4; clone_size: few; j_call: TRBJ2-7; cdr3_aa: CASSLWLRGLRYEQYF
v_call: TRBV6-2/TRBV6-3; clone_size: NA; j_call: TRBJ2-7; cdr3_aa: CASKRMTDSYEQYF
v_call: TRBV28; clone_size: NA; j_call: TRBJ2-2; cdr3_aa: CASSLAGHFNTGELFF
v_call: TRBV10-3; clone_size: once; j_call: TRBJ2-6; cdr3_aa: CAITRQPEANVLTF
v_call: TRBV25-1; clone_size: NA; j_call: TRBJ1-2; cdr3_aa: CASSDPGQGARGYTF
v_call: TRBV7-2; clone_size: NA; j_call: TRBJ2-5; cdr3_aa: CASSPGGRGKETQYF
v_call: TRBV27; clone_size: NA; j_call: TRBJ1-5; cdr3_aa: CASSLSNPGLAVHGGQPQHF
v_call: TRBV4-2; clone_size: once; j_call: TRBJ2-7; cdr3_aa: CASSHTGTGYEQYF
v_call: TRBV29-1; clone_size: NA; j_call: TRBJ2-3; cdr3_aa: CSVPPSGTSTDTQYF
v_call: TRBV5-1; clone_size: few; j_call: TRBJ2-7; cdr3_aa: CASSLDMNSYEQYF
v_call: TRBV6-1; clone_size: NA; j_call: TRBJ2-2; cdr3_aa: CASRTGTGGTGELFF
v_call: TRBV29-1; clone_size: NA; j_call: TRBJ2-1; cdr3_aa: CSLWMRIAGGPDEQFF
v_call: TRBV10-3; clone_size: NA; j_call: TRBJ2-1; cdr3_aa: CAIRTGTGFYEQFF
v_call: TRBV20-1; clone_size: NA; j_call: TRBJ1-1; cdr3_aa: CSARDLGGAGVTEAFF
v_call: TRBV6-5; clone_size: few; j_call: TRBJ1-1; cdr3_aa: CASSEWTGANTEAFF
v_call: TRBV12-3/TRBV12-4; clone_size: once; j_call: TRBJ2-1; cdr3_aa: CASSFSGSSHEQFF
v_call: TRBV28; clone_size: NA; j_call: TRBJ1-2; cdr3_aa: CASRRAEGGYTF
v_call: TRBV5-1; clone_size: NA; j_call: TRBJ1-5; cdr3_aa: CASSFSPLGTVQNQPQHF